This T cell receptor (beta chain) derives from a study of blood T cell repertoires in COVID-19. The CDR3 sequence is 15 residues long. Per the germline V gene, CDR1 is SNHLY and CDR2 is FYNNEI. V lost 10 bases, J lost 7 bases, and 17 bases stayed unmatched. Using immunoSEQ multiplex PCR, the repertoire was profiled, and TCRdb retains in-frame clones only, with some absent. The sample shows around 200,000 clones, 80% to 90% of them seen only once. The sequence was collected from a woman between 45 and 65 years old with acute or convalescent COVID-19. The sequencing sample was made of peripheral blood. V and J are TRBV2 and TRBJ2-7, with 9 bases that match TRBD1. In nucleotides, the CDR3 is TGTGCCACCTTATGGGGCGGGGACAGGGCAGGTGAGCAGTACTTC. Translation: CATLWGGDRAGEQYF.